This entry lists 3 T cell receptor beta chains sequenced from one sample in a study of spatial heterogeneity in lung cancer. Whole-study results and caveats: Counts of expanded alpha and beta TCRs within tumors tracked the tumor nonsynonymous mutation count.

Documented time point: sample taken at primary tumor resection. TCRdb fed the 5' RACE reads into MiXCR, producing one record per CDR3 protein. The sample shows around 20,000 distinct CDR3 sequences, roughly a tenth of them seen only once. The antigens these receptors bind are not known. The specimen comprised lung tumor tissue, sampled at surgery. The source is a female donor with early-stage non-small cell lung cancer.

This clonotype has only a few counts. This beta chain was picked up by a library intended for alpha chains and is off target, so its count carries little meaning. The chain carries TRBV7-2 and TRBJ1-5; 8 nucleotides agree with TRBD1. V lost 5 bases, J lost 9 bases, and 6 bases stayed unmatched. This CDR3 comprises 13 residues. Germline V gene lookup returns CDR1 SGHTA and CDR2 FQGNSA. The CDR3 bases are TGTGCCAGCAGCCTCGACAGGGGTAGGCCCCAGCATTTT. It is translated as CASSLDRGRPQHF.

This clonotype was seen a handful of times. Because the library targeted alpha chains, this beta chain is an off-target read whose size means little. This chain uses TRBV3-1 with TRBJ1-1; 8 nucleotides match TRBD1. The junction had 5 bases not matched to a gene; V was cut back by 2 bases and J by 3 bases. The germline gives CDR1 LGHDT, CDR2 YNNKEL (reference sequence). This CDR3 is built from 15 residues. The CDR3 here is CASSQRLTGDTEAFF. In DNA, the CDR3 is TGTGCCAGCAGCCAACGACTGACAGGGGACACTGAAGCTTTCTTT.

This clonotype was picked up a small number of times. The library was prepared for alpha chains; this beta chain is a stray read, so its frequency means little. As DNA, the CDR3 is TGTGCCAGCAGCGTACTCGGACAGGGCTCTGGAAACACCATATATTTT. It translates to CASSVLGQGSGNTIYF. The chain employs TRBV9 and TRBJ1-3; TRBD1 matches at 8 bases. The germline V gene encodes CDR1 SGDLS and CDR2 YYNGEE. The V and J ends lost 1 base and 0 bases, in that order; junction bases with no gene match: 3. The CDR3 runs to 16 residues.